These 9 T cell receptor beta chains share one sample of origin, sequenced in a study of shared clonotypes between healthy human individuals. The table came from immunoSEQ multiplex PCR; TCRdb's copy has only in-frame clones and leaves some out. The top ten hold roughly a quarter of the sample, which has under 130,000 clones, 67% seen once. The source material was memory CD8+ T cells sorted from blood. Indicated subset: CD45RO+ cells pooled with CCR7-negative TemRA cells. All receptors derive from a woman aged 25-40 years in good health.

This clone was observed at least ten times. V and J are TRBV19 and TRBJ1-5; no clear D gene. CDR1 LNHDA and CDR2 SQIVND come from the germline V gene (reference sequence). Between the trimmed V and J ends, which lost 10 bases and 5 bases, there was a span of 15 bases. The CDR3 length is 13 residues. CDR3 region: CATLGQVYQPQHF. CDR3 DNA: TGTGCCACTCTCGGCCAGGTGTATCAGCCCCAGCATTTT. Full variable domain (outside the CDR3, taken from reference TRBV19 and TRBJ1-5): DGGITQSPKYLFRKEGQNVTLSCEQNLNHDAMYWYRQDPGQGLRLIYYSQIVNDFQKGDIAEGYSVSREKKESFPLTVTSAQKNPTAFYLCATLGQVYQPQHFGDGTRLSIL.

The chain couples TRBV4-1 to TRBJ1-4; 10 positions match TRBD1. Germline CDR1 is MGHRA and CDR2 is YSYEKL. The CDR3 has 15 amino acids. V dropped 6 bases and J dropped 8; count of bases not matched to a gene: 9. The CDR3 loop is CASRLPRDRGEKLFF. CDR3 nucleotide sequence: TGCGCCAGCAGGTTGCCCCGGGACAGGGGCGAAAAACTGTTTTTT.

The sample holds a few counts of this clone. The chain combines TRBV9 with TRBJ2-3; 8 bases are shared with TRBD2. This CDR3 comprises 16 residues. Germline V lookup: CDR1 SGDLS, CDR2 YYNGEE. Trimming took 3 bases from V and 5 from J; bases not matched to a gene: 11. The CDR3 spells CASSGGLAPFRDTQYF. The DNA of the CDR3 is TGTGCCAGCAGCGGAGGACTAGCCCCTTTTAGAGATACGCAGTATTTT.

The chain is built from TRBV6-6 and TRBJ1-5; D is uncertain. There are 16 residues in the CDR3. Germline V CDR1 and CDR2: MNHNY, SVGAGI (reference sequence). V was cut by 4 bases and J by 0 bases, with 13 bases left in between. The CDR3: CASSSTYRDSNQPQHF. As DNA, the CDR3 is TGTGCCAGCAGTTCAACTTACAGAGATAGCAATCAGCCCCAGCATTTT.

The genes are TRBV30 and TRBJ2-2; D ambiguous. Trimming took 3 bases from V and 2 from J, leaving 13 bases between them. The CDR3 extends over 15 amino acids. Germline CDR1 is GTSNPN and CDR2 is SVGIG (reference sequence). CDR3 region: CAWSVDESNTGELFF. In DNA form, the CDR3 reads TGTGCCTGGAGCGTGGACGAGAGTAACACCGGGGAGCTGTTTTTT.

This clone was observed a handful of times. The chain uses TRBV13 and TRBJ1-2, with 7 bases aligning to TRBD1. CDR1 and CDR2 from the germline V gene are PRHDT and FYEKMQ (reference sequence). Unmatched junction bases numbered 13, after V lost 5 bases and J lost 4 bases. This CDR3 contains 16 residues. The CDR3 sequence: CASSPTVDRAPYGYTF. The CDR3 region has the DNA TGTGCCAGCAGCCCAACCGTCGACAGGGCGCCCTATGGCTACACCTTC. The full variable domain, rest sourced from reference TRBV13 and TRBJ1-2, is AAGVIQSPRHLIKEKRETATLKCYPIPRHDTVYWYQQGPGQDPQFLISFYEKMQSDKGSIPDRFSAQQFSDYHSELNMSSLELGDSALYFCASSPTVDRAPYGYTFGSGTRLTVV.

The chain combines TRBV10-3 with TRBJ2-1, with 9 bases aligning to TRBD1. There are 16 residues in the CDR3. Germline V lookup: CDR1 ENHRY, CDR2 SYGVKD. The V gene end was trimmed by 3 bases and the J gene end by 1 base; junction bases not matched to a gene: 4. Here the CDR3 reads CAISDRDRVSYNEQFF. The CDR3 DNA reads as TGTGCCATCAGTGACAGGGACAGGGTATCCTACAATGAGCAGTTCTTC.

This clone has at least ten counts. The chain combines TRBV30 with TRBJ2-2; no reliable D call. Germline V lookup: CDR1 GTSNPN, CDR2 SVGIG (reference sequence). The CDR3 extends over 16 amino acids. Trimming stripped 2 bases from V and 4 bases from J, with 17 bases between. CDR3 coding DNA: TGTGCCTGGAGTTCCCCGGTCACACCCGGCACCGGGGAGCTGTTTTTT. This codes for CAWSSPVTPGTGELFF.

The table lists this clone with many counts. V is TRBV7-9 and J is TRBJ2-5; 7 bases are a match to TRBD2. Germline V gives CDR1 SEHNR, CDR2 FQNEAQ (reference sequence). This CDR3 is 15 amino acids long. Trimming at V came to 3 bases and at J to 5 bases, leaving 9 bases not matched to a gene. The CDR3 reads CASSFGGGPMETQYF. DNA of the CDR3: TGTGCCAGCAGCTTTGGGGGAGGGCCGATGGAGACCCAGTACTTC.